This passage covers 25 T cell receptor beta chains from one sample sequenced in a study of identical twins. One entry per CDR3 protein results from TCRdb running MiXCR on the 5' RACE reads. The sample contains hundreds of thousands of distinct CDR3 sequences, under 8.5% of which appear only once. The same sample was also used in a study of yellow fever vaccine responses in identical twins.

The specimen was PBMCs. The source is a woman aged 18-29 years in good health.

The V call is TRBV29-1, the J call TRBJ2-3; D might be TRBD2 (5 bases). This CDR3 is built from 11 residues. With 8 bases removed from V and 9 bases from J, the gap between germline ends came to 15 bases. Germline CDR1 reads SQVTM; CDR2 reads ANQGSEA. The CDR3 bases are TGCAGCTGCCCCGGGGATGGGACGCAGTATTTT. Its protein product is CSCPGDGTQYF.

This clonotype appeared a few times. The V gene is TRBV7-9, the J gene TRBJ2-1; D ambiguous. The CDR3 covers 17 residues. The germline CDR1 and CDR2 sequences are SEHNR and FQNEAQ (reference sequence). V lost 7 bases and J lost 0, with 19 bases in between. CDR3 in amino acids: CASKLGHLSPSYNEQFF. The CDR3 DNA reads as TGTGCCAGCAAATTGGGCCACCTGTCGCCCTCCTACAATGAGCAGTTCTTC.

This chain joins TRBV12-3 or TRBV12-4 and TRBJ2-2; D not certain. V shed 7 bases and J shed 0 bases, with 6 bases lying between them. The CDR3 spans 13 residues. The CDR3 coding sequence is TGTGCCAGCATCGGAACGAACACCGGGGAGCTGTTTTTT. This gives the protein CASIGTNTGELFF.

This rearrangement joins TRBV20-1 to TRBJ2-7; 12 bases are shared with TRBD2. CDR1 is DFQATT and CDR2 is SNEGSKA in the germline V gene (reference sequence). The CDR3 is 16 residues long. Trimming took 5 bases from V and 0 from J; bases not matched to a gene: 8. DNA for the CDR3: TGCAGTGCTCGAATCTTACTAGCGGGAGGCTCCTACGAGCAGTACTTC. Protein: CSARILLAGGSYEQYF.

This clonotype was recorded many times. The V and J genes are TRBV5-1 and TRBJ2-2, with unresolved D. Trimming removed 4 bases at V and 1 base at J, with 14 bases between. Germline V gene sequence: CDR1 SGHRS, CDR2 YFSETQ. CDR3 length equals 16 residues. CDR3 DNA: TGCGCCAGCAGCCCTTGGATGGCGGAGAACACCGGGGAGCTGTTTTTT. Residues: CASSPWMAENTGELFF.

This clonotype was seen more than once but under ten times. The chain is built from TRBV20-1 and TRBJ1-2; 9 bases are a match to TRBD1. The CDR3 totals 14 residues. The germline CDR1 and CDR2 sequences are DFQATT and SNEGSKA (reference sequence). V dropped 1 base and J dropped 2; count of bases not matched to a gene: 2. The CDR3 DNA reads TGCAGTGCTAGAGGGGACAGGGAGAACTATGGCTACACCTTC. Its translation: CSARGDRENYGYTF.

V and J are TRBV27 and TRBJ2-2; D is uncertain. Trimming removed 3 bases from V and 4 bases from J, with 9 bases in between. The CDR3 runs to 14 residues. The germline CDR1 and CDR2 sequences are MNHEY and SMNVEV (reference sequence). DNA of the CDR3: TGTGCCAGCAGTTTTGGATGGGGCACCGGGGAGCTGTTTTTT. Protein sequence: CASSFGWGTGELFF.

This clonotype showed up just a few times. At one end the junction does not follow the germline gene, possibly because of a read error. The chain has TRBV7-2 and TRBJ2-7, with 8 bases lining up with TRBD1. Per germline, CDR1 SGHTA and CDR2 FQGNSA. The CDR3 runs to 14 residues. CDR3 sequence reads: CASILGDRTYEQYF. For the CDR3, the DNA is TGTGCCAGCATCTTAGGGGACAGGACCTACGAGCAGTACTTC.

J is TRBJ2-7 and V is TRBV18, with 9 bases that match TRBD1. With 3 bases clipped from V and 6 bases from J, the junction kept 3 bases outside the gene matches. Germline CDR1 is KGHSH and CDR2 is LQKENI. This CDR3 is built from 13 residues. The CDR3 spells CASSPGTGTEQYF. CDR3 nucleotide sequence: TGTGCCAGCTCACCTGGGACAGGGACCGAGCAGTACTTC.

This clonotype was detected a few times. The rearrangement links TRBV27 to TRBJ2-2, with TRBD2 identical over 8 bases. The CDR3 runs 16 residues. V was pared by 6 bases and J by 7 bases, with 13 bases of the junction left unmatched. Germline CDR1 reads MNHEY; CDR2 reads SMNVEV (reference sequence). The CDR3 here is CASSLGGAQIYGELFF. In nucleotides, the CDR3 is TGTGCCAGCAGCCTCGGGGGGGCCCAGATCTACGGGGAGCTGTTTTTT.

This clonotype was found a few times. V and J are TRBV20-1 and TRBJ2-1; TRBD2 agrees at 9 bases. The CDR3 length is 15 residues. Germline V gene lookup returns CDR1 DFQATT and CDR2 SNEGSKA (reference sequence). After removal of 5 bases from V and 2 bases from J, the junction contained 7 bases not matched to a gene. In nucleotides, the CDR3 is TGCAGTGCTCCGGCATTAGCGGGAGCCTACAATGAGCAGTTCTTC. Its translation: CSAPALAGAYNEQFF.

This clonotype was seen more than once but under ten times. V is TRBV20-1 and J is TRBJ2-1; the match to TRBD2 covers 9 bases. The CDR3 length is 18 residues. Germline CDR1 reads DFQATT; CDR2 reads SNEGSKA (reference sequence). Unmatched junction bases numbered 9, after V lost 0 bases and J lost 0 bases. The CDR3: CSARDLVSGRSSYNEQFF. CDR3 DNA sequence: TGCAGTGCTAGAGATCTCGTGAGCGGGAGGAGCTCCTACAATGAGCAGTTCTTC.

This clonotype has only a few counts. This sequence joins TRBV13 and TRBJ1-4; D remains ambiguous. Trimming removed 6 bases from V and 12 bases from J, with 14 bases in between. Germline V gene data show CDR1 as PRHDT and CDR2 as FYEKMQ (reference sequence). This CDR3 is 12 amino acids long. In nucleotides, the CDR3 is TGTGCCAGCAGTTACGAGGGAATGGAACTGTTTTTT. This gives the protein CASSYEGMELFF.

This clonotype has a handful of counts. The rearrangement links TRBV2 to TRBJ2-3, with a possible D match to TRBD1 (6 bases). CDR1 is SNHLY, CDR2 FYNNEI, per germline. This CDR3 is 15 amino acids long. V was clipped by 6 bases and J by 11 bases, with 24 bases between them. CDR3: CASSGGPRGGKGQYF. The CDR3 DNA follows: TGTGCCAGCAGCGGTGGCCCTCGAGGGGGAAAAGGGCAGTATTTT.

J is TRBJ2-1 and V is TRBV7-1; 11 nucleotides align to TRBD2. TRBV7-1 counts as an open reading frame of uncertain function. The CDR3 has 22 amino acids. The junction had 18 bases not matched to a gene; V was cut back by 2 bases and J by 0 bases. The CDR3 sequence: CASSSFLNSGGDRSSSYNEQFF. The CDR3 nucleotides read TGTGCCAGCAGCTCATTTCTTAATAGCGGGGGGGACCGAAGTAGCTCCTACAATGAGCAGTTCTTC.

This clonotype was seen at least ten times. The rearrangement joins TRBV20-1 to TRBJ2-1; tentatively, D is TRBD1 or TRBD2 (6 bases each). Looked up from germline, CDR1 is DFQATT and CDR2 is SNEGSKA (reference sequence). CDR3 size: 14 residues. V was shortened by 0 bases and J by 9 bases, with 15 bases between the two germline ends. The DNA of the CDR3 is TGCAGTGCTAGAGATGCGAGGGGGGCAGGTGAGCAGTTCTTC. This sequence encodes CSARDARGAGEQFF.

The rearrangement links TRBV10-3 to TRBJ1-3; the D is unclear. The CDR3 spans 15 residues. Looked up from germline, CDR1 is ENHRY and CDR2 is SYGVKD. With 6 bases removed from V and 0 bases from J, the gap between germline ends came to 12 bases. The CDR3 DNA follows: TGTGCCATCAGCTATACAGCGATCTCTGGAAACACCATATATTTT. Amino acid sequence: CAISYTAISGNTIYF.

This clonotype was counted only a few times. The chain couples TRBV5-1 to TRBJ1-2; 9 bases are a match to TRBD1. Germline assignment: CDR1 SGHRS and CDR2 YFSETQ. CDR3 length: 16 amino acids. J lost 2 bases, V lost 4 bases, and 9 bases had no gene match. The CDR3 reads CASSVGQGSSNYGYTF. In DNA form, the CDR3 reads TGCGCCAGCAGCGTGGGACAGGGTAGTTCCAACTATGGCTACACCTTC.

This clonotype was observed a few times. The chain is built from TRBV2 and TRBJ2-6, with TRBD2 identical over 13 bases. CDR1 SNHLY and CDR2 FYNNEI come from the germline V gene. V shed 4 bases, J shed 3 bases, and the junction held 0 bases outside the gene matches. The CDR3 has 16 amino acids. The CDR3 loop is CASSGLAGGGANVLTF. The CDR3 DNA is TGTGCCAGCAGTGGACTAGCGGGAGGTGGGGCCAACGTCCTGACTTTC.

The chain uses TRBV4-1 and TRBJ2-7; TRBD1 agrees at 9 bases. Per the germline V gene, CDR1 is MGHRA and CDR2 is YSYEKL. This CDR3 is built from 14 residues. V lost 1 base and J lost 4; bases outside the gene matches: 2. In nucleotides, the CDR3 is TGCGCCAGCAGCCAAGTTGGACAGGGGTACGAGCAGTACTTC. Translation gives CASSQVGQGYEQYF.

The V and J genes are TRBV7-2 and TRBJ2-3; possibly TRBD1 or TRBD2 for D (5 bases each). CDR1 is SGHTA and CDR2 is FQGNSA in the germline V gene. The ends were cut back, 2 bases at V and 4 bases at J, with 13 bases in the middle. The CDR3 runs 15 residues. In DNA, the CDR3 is TGTGCCAGCAGCTTACCGGGACGGGTGCCAGATACGCAGTATTTT. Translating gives CASSLPGRVPDTQYF.

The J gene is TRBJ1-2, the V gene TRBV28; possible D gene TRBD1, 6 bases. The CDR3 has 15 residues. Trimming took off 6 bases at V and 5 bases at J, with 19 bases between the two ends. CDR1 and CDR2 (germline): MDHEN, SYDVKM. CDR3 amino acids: CASSPPFGDIYGYTF. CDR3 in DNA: TGTGCCAGCAGCCCCCCGTTCGGGGACATTTATGGCTACACCTTC.

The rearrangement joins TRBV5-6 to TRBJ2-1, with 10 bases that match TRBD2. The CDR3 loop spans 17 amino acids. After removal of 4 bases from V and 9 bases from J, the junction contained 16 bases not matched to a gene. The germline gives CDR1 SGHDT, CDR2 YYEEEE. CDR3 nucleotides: TGTGCCAGCAGCCGAAGGTTGACTAGCGGGCCTCAGGCTGAGCAGTTCTTC. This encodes CASSRRLTSGPQAEQFF.

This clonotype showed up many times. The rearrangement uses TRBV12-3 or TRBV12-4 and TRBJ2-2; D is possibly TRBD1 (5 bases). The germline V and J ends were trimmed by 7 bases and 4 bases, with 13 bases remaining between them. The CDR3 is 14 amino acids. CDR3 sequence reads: CASNGRVSTGELFF. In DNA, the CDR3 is TGTGCCAGCAACGGCAGGGTATCCACCGGGGAGCTGTTTTTT.

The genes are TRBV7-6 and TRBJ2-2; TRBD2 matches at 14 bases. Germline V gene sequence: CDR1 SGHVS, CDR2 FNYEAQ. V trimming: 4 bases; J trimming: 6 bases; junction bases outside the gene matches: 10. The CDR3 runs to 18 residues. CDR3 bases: TGTGCCAGCAGCTCTCCCGGGACTAGCGGGGGCTGGGCCGGGGAGCTGTTTTTT. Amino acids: CASSSPGTSGGWAGELFF.